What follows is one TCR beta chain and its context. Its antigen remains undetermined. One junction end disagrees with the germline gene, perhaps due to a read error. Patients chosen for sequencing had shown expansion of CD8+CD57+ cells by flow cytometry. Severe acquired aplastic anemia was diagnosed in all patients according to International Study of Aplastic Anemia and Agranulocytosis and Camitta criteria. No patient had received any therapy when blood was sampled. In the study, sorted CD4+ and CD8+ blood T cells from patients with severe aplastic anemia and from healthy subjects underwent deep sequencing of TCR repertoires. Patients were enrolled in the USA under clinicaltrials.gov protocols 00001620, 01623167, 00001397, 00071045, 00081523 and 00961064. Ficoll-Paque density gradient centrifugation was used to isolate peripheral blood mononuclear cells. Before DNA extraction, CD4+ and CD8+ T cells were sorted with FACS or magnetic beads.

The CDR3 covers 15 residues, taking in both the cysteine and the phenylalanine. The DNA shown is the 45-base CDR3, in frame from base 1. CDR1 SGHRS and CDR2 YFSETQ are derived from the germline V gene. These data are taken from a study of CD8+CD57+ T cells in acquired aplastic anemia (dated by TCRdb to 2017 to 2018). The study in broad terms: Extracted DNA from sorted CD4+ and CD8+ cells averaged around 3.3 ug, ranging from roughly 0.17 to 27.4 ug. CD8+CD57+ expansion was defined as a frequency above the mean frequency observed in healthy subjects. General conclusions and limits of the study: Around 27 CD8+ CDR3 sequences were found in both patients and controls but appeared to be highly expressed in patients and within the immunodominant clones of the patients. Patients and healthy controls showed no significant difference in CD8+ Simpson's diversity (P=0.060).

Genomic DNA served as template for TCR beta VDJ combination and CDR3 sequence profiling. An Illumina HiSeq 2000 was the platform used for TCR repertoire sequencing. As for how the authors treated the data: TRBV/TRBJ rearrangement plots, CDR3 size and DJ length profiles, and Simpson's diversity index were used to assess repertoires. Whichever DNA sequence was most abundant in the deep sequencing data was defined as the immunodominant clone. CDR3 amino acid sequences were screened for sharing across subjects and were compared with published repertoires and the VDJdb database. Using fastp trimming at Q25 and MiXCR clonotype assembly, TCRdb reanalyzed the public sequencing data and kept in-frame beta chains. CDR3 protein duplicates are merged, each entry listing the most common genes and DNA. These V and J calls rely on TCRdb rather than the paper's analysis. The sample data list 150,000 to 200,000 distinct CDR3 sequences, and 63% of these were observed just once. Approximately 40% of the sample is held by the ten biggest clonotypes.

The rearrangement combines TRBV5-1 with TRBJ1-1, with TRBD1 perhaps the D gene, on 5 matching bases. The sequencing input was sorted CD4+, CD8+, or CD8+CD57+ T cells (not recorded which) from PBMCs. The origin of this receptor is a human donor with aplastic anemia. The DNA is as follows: TGCGCCAGCAGCCCATCGACAGAAGTGAACACTGAAACTTTCTTT. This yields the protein CASSPSTEVNTETFF.